Listed here is a single T cell receptor beta chain. What it binds is not known. This record comes from a study of OX40 agonist ivuxolimab in advanced cancers. Looking at the study overall: Males comprised 82.7% of the group, whose mean age was roughly 60 years (range about 20 to 85).

The data were produced by immunoSEQ multiplex PCR, yet TCRdb's version contains in-frame clones alone and is incomplete. The data contain 59,000 or so clones, about nine tenths of them singletons. General study results and limits: Clonal expansion by week 6 occurred in CD4+ and CD8+ blood T cells (at 0.1 to 3.0 mg/kg).

The CDR3 has 12 residues. The germline CDR1 and CDR2 sequences are ENHRY and SYGVKD. J gave up 3 bases and V 8 bases, and 4 bases lay outside the gene matches. The chain carries TRBV10-3 and TRBJ2-7; 7 bases line up with TRBD1. The sample consisted of CD4+ or CD8+ T cells sorted from blood, taken in a trial of the OX40 agonist ivuxolimab. The receptor was derived from an adult with an advanced solid tumor such as melanoma, head and neck, liver or kidney cancer. CDR3 nucleotide sequence: TGTGCCATCGGCCGACAGGGCTACGAGCAGTACTTC. Translated: CAIGRQGYEQYF.